These T cell receptor beta chains were read from a single sample in a study of blood T cell repertoires in COVID-19. Libraries were prepared by immunoSEQ multiplex PCR; TCRdb keeps only in-frame clonotypes and omits some of them. The profile shows around 200,000 clones, about 80% of them singletons. The source material was peripheral blood. The origin of the receptors is a man between 50 and 59 years old with active or convalescent COVID-19. Each CDR3 is given without its conserved first and last residue.

>TRBV5-1|TRBJ1-2
ASTTGPDRSIVHT
>TRBV6-2/TRBV6-3|TRBJ1-2
ASSLGTGDYYGYT
>TRBV3-1/TRBV3-2|TRBJ2-2
ASSRVTSGTGVGNTGELF
>TRBV7-2|TRBJ2-7
ASSLAPTGYEQY
>TRBV10-3|TRBJ1-2
AITPTEGGYT
>TRBV2|TRBJ2-3
ASGDSQGQADTQY
>TRBV5-1|TRBJ2-1
ASGLAGFNEQF
>TRBV9|TRBJ1-2
ASSDTGQGEGYGYT
>TRBV29-1|TRBJ2-1
SVEVGGSYNEQF
>TRBV9|TRBJ1-4
ASSSGTGYEKLF
>TRBV4-2|TRBJ1-1
ASTRGLMNTEAF
>TRBV5-1|TRBJ2-3
ASSPPRGTDTQY
>TRBV11-3|TRBJ2-4
ASSLGRGENIQY
>TRBV7-2|TRBJ1-5
ASSLTAQGYSNQPQH
>TRBV6-2/TRBV6-3|TRBJ2-1
ASSYRGSSYNEQF
>TRBV4-2|TRBJ2-3
ASSLNSGASTDTQY
>TRBV3-1/TRBV3-2|TRBJ1-5
ASSQGQTGYQH
>TRBV7-8|TRBJ1-5
ASSLGDLRGYQPQH
>TRBV19|TRBJ1-6
ASSITGAHNSPLH
>TRBV5-1|TRBJ2-1
ASSLETDPEQF
>TRBV5-1|TRBJ2-7
ASSLAIQTEQY
>TRBV6-6|TRBJ2-7
ASGDQGSSYEQY
>TRBV5-1|TRBJ1-5
ASSETGSSNQPQH
>TRBV3-1/TRBV3-2|TRBJ1-2
ASSQGGSYGYT
>TRBV3-1/TRBV3-2|TRBJ1-6
AARAGANRNSPLH
>TRBV4-1|TRBJ2-3
ASSQEWGTSGGGTDTQY
>TRBV4-3|TRBJ2-1
ASSQGGQGYNEQF
>TRBV29-1|TRBJ2-7
SVESRTGGYEQY
>TRBV6-5|TRBJ1-3
ASRLTISSGNTIY
>TRBV27|TRBJ1-3
ASRPWGPSSGNTIY
>TRBV30|TRBJ2-5
AWRIPAGSYQETQY
>TRBV19|TRBJ2-7
ASSMGIGGIYEQY
>TRBV9|TRBJ2-3
ASSTGLARDTQY
>TRBV2|TRBJ1-5
ASSSPNQPQH
>TRBV5-6|TRBJ1-5
ASSLEGANQPQH
>TRBV7-6|TRBJ2-1
ASSSLTSSGGAYNEQF
>TRBV3-1/TRBV3-2|TRBJ2-1
ASSQGGGAGEQF
>TRBV7-9|TRBJ2-7
ASSMTGAEQY
>TRBV3-1/TRBV3-2|TRBJ2-7
ASSQPAGGRREQY
>TRBV7-9|TRBJ1-2
ASSLIPGHYGYT
>TRBV3-1/TRBV3-2|TRBJ1-2
ASSLALQGARGYT
>TRBV2|TRBJ1-1
ASNLGQGGTEAF
>TRBV30|TRBJ2-1
ACKGGGHNEQF
>TRBV24-1|TRBJ2-1
ATSDTGGGAVNEQF
>TRBV19|TRBJ1-3
ASRTGGNTIY